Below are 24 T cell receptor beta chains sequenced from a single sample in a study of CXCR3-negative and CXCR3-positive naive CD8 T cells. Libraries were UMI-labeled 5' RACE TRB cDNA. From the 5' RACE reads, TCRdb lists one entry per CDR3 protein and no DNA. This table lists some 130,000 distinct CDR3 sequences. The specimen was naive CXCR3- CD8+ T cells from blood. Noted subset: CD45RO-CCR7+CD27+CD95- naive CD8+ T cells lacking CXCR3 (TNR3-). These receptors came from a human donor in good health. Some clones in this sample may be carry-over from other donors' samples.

The CDR3 reads CASSLTNTEAFF. The chain is built from TRBV7-9 and TRBJ1-1. Germline V gives CDR1 SEHNR, CDR2 FQNEAQ (reference sequence). The CDR3 sequence is 12 residues long.

The CDR3 region is CASGPGLFGTDTQYF. The rearrangement joins TRBV12-5 to TRBJ2-3; there is no DNA to check the TCRdb D call of TRBD1. This CDR3 has 15 residues. Germline assignment: CDR1 LGHNT and CDR2 FRNRAP.

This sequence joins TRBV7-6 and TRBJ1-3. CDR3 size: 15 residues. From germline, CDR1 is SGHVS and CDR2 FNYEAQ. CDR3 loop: CASSSTTPGGDTIHF.

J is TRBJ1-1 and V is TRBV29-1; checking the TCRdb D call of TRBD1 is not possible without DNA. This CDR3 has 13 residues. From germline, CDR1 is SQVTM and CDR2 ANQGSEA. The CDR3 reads CGVENRENTEAFF.

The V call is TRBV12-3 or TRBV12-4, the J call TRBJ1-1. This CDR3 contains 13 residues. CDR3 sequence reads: CASSWGMNTEAFF.

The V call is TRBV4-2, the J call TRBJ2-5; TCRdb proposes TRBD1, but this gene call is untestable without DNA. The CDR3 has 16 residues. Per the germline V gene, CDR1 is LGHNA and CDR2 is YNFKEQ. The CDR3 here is CASSQAGGTYGETQYF.

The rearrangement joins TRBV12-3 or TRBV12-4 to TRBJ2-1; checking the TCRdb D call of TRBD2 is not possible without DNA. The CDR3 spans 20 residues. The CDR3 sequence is CASSPGTMGLLAGGFNEQFF.

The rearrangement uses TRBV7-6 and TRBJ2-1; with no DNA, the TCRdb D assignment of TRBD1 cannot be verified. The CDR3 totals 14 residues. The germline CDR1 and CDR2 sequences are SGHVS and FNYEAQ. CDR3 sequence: CASSLAGTVNEQFF.

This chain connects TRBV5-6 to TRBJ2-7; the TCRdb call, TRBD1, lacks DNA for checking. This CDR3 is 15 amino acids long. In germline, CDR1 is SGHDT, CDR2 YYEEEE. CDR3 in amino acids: CASSKAGTGDHEQYF.

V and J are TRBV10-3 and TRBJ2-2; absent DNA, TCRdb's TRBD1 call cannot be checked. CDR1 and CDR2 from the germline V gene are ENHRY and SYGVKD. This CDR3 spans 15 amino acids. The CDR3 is CAIRDGQGLTGELFF.

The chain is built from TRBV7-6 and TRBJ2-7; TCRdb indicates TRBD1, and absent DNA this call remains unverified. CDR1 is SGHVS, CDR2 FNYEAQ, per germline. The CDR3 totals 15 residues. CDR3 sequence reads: CASSRSRSTAYEKYF. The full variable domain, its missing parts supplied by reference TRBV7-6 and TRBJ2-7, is GAGVSQSPRYKVTKRGQDVALRCDPISGHVSLYWYRQALGQGPEFLTYFNYEAQQDKSGLPNDRFSAERPEGSISTLTIQRTEQRDSAMYRCASSRSRSTAYEKYFGPGTRLTVT.

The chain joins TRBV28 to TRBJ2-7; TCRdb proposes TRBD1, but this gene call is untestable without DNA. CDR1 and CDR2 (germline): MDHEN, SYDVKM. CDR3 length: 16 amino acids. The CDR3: CASRSIRQGGGDEQYF.

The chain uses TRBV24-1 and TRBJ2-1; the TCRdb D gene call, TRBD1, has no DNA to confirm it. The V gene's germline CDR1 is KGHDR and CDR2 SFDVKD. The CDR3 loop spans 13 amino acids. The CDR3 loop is CATSDTSDRHRFF.

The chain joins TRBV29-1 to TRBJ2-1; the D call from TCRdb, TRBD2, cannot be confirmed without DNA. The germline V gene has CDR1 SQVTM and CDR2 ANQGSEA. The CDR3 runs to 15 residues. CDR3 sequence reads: CSVEARLAGVNEQFF.

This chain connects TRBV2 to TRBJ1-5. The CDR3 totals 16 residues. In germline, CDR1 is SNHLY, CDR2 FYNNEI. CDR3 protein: CASSAQGPYSNQPQHF.

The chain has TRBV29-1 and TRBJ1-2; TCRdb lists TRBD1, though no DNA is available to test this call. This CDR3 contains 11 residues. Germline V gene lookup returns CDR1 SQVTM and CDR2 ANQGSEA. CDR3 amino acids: CSVGQGTGYTF.

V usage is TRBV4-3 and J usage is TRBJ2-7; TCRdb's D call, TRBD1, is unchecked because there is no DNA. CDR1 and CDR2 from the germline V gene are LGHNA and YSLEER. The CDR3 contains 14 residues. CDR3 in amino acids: CASSQDPESYEQYF.

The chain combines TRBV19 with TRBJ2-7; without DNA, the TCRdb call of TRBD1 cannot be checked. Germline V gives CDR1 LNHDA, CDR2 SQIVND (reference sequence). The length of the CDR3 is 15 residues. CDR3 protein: CASSIGTGGIYEQYF.

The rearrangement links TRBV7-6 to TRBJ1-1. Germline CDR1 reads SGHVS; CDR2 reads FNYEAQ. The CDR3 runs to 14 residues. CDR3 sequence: CASSQYPVDTEAFF.

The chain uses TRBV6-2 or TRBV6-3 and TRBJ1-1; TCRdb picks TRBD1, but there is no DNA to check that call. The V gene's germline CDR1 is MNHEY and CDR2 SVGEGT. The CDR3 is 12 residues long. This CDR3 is CPETRPGTEAFF.

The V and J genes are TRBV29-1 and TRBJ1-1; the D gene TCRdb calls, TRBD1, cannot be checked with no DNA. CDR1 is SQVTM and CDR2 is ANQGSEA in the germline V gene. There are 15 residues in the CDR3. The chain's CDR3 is CSVDGTDTMNTEAFF. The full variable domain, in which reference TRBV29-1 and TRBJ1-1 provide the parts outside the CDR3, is SAVISQKPSRDICQRGTSLTIQCQVDSQVTMMFWYRQQPGQSLTLIATANQGSEATYESGFVIDKFPISRPNLTFSTLTVSNMSPEDSSIYLCSVDGTDTMNTEAFFGQGTRLTVV.

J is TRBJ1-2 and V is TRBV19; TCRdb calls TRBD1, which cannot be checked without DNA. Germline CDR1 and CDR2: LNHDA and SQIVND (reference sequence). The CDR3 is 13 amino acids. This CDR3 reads CATSPGGNYGYTF.

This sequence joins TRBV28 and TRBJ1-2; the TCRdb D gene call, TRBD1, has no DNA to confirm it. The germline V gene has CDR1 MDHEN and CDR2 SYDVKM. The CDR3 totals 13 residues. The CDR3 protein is CASSLEDSYGYTF.

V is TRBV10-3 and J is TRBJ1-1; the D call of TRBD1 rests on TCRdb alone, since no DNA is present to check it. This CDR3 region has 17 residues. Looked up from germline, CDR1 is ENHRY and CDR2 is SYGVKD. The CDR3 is CAISERQEGVGNTEAFF.